A selection of T cell receptor beta chains follows, all from one sample in a study of T-cell memory formation after mild COVID-19. TCRdb redid the calling of the 5' RACE reads with MiXCR, one entry per CDR3 protein. The sample consists of roughly 410,000 distinct CDR3 sequences, around 24% of them appearing once. Sequencing input: PBMCs or a T cell subset sorted from them (not recorded which). Every receptor here comes from an adult woman who had mild COVID-19 (a few samples of this study predate the infection). Cell type and time point are not known. Each CDR3 is given with its conserved first and last residue. The order of the fields is D gene, clone size, V gene, CDR3 length, J gene, CDR3 protein, CDR3 DNA. D genes are given only for firm matches. Part of the rows lack a size; the others show once, few, many or a class for expanded clones.

TRBD1,NA,TRBV7-2,15,TRBJ1-1,CASSSRQGRSAEAFF,TGTGCCAGCAGCTCGCGACAGGGAAGGAGTGCTGAAGCTTTCTTT
TRBD2,NA,TRBV5-1,16,TRBJ2-7,CASTPSGLAGVNEQYF,TGCGCCAGCACCCCCTCTGGACTAGCGGGGGTTAACGAGCAGTACTTC
NA,NA,TRBV9,15,TRBJ1-5,CASSVSPDRGQPQHF,TGTGCCAGCAGCGTAAGTCCGGACCGGGGTCAGCCCCAGCATTTT
TRBD1,few,TRBV6-5,16,TRBJ2-3,CASGSGGTGGTDTQYF,TGTGCCAGCGGATCCGGTGGGACAGGGGGCACAGATACGCAGTATTTT
TRBD2,few,TRBV3-1,15,TRBJ2-7,CASSQVLASGSEQYF,TGTGCCAGCAGCCAAGTCCTGGCTAGCGGGAGCGAGCAGTACTTC
TRBD1,NA,TRBV24-1,15,TRBJ1-1,CATSTRQGRYTEAFF,TGTGCCACCAGTACTCGACAGGGGCGCTACACTGAAGCTTTCTTT
NA,few,TRBV7-2,14,TRBJ2-1,CASSGRGVGNEQFF,TGTGCCAGCAGCGGCCGGGGAGTAGGCAATGAGCAGTTCTTC
TRBD1,few,TRBV2,13,TRBJ2-7,CASRWTGFYEQYF,TGTGCCAGCAGATGGACAGGTTTCTACGAGCAGTACTTC
NA,NA,TRBV4-2,14,TRBJ1-2,CASSQDELLMANTF,TGTGCCAGCAGCCAAGATGAGCTTCTTATGGCTAACACCTTC
NA,NA,TRBV5-1,15,TRBJ1-1,CASSSTPGMDTEAFF,TGCGCCAGCAGCTCGACCCCAGGGATGGACACTGAAGCTTTCTTT
TRBD2,NA,TRBV11-2,15,TRBJ2-1,CASSFRTRGGNEQFF,TGTGCCAGCAGCTTCAGGACTAGGGGAGGCAATGAGCAGTTCTTC
TRBD1,NA,TRBV27,16,TRBJ2-4,CASSPRTGPKGDIQYF,TGTGCCAGCAGCCCAAGGACAGGCCCTAAGGGGGACATTCAGTACTTC
TRBD2,few,TRBV7-6,17,TRBJ2-1,CASSLGGLTSGLNEQFF,TGTGCCAGCAGCTTAGGCGGGTTGACTAGCGGGCTTAATGAGCAGTTCTTC
NA,few,TRBV4-2,15,TRBJ2-2,CASSEEGGSAGELFF,TGTGCCAGCAGCGAAGAGGGGGGGTCTGCCGGGGAGCTGTTTTTT
TRBD2,NA,TRBV11-2,15,TRBJ2-3,CASSSQRGSTDTQYF,TGTGCCAGCAGCTCCCAGCGGGGATCCACAGATACGCAGTATTTT
NA,NA,TRBV4-1,13,TRBJ2-7,CASSQVYNAEQYF,TGCGCCAGCAGCCAAGTGTACAACGCAGAGCAGTACTTC
NA,NA,TRBV4-2,15,TRBJ2-3,CASSNRDGHLDTQYF,TGTGCCAGCAGCAACCGGGACGGCCACCTGGATACGCAGTATTTT
NA,NA,TRBV29-1,13,TRBJ2-2,CSVEGQRTGELFF,TGCAGCGTTGAAGGCCAACGCACCGGGGAGCTGTTTTTT
NA,NA,TRBV5-1,16,TRBJ2-3,CASSLGWDTRTDTQYF,TGCGCCAGCAGCTTGGGATGGGACACTCGCACAGATACGCAGTATTTT
TRBD1,few,TRBV5-1,14,TRBJ2-7,CASTGTGGSYEQYF,TGCGCCAGCACCGGAACAGGGGGCTCCTACGAGCAGTACTTC
TRBD2,NA,TRBV7-9,18,TRBJ2-1,CASSPRTSGGPIYNEQFF,TGTGCCAGCAGCCCACGGACTAGCGGGGGGCCCATTTACAATGAGCAGTTCTTC
TRBD1,NA,TRBV13,14,TRBJ1-1,CASSPATGFNEAFF,TGTGCCAGCAGCCCGGCGACAGGGTTTAATGAAGCTTTCTTT
NA,few,TRBV7-2,14,TRBJ1-1,CASSLWATNTEAFF,TGTGCCAGCAGCTTATGGGCCACGAACACTGAAGCTTTCTTT
NA,NA,TRBV7-9,15,TRBJ1-2,CASSPVGQANYGYTF,TGTGCCAGCAGCCCGGTCGGCCAAGCTAACTATGGCTACACCTTC